This TCR beta chain was identified during a study of T cell repertoires in cytomegalovirus infection (dated by TCRdb to the late 2010s). A note on the overall study: The peptide stimulations were aimed at well-studied HLA-B-restricted epitopes as well as recently identified HLA-C-restricted CMV epitopes, whose presentation resists viral immunomodulation. Donor HLA type was relevant to the analysis, as public TCR beta signatures indicated carriage of CMV infection together with the matching HLA type. General study outcomes and caveats: The ex vivo response was dominated by HLA-C-restricted CMV-specific TCR beta clonotypes, which also provided the single most frequent clonotype in two of eight donors. In both this cohort and an independent cohort of 352 donors, the cumulative frequency of public TCR beta family members distinguished carriers of CMV infection plus the relevant HLA type.

What the treatment or condition label conveys for this sample: in vitro stimulation with specific CMV peptide epitopes to enrich CMV-specific T cells. The sample holds a few counts of this clonotype. Its antigen remains undetermined. Base qualities are not at hand, and no much larger clone is one base apart. Sequencing took place on an Illumina HiSeq 1500. TCRdb reworked the public reads: Q25 trimming with fastp, MiXCR clone assembly, productive beta chains retained. Each entry merges the rows of one CDR3 protein and shows their most common DNA and genes. Recorded for this sample are 600,000 to 700,000 distinct CDR3 sequences; roughly 36% of them occurred a single time. Jointly, the top ten make up 18% of the sample. After removal of 4 bases from V and 13 bases from J, the junction retains 6 bases not matched to a gene. CDR1 and CDR2 are read off the germline V gene (reference sequence) as SEHNR and FQNEAQ. Reading from cysteine to phenylalanine, the CDR3 counts 12 amino acids. Only the CDR3 region is kept as DNA, spanning 36 bases read in frame from base 1.

Sequenced material: cultured PBMCs, taken from culture after CMV antigen stimulation. The V gene is TRBV7-9 and the J gene is TRBJ2-2; TRBD1 matches 7 bases in the middle. The source is a human donor in good health (CMV status not recorded). Some clones in this sample may be carry-over from other donors' samples. The CDR3 has the sequence CASSSSQGSLFF. DNA sequence: TGTGCCAGCAGCTCCTCACAGGGGTCGCTGTTTTTT.